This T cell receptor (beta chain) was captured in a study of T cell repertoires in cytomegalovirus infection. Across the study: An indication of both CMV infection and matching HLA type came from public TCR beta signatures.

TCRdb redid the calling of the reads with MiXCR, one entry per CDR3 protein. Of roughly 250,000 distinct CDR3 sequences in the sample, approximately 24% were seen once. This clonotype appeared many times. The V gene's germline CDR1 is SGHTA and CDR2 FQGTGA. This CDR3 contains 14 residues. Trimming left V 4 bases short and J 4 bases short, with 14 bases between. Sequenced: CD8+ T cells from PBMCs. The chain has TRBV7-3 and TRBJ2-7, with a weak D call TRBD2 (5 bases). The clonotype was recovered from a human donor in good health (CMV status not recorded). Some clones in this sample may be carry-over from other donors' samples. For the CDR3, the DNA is TGTGCCAGCAGCTACGACGGGGTTGAGTACGAGCAGTACTTC. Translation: CASSYDGVEYEQYF.